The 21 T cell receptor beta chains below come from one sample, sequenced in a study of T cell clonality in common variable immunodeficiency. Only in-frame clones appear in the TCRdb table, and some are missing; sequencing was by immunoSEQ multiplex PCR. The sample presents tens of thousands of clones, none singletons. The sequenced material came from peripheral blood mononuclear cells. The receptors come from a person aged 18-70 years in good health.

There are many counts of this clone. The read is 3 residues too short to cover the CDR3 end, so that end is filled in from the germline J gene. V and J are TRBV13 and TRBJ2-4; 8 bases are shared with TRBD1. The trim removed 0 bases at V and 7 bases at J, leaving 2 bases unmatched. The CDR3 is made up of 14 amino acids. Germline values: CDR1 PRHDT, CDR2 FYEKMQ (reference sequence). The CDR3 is CASSLGTGVNIQYF. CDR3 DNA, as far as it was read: TGTGCCAGCAGCTTAGGGACAGGGGTGAACATT.

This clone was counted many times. This CDR3 reads CASSLALIYNSPLHF. The part of the CDR3 DNA that was read is TGTGCCAGCAGCTTAGCGCTAATCTATAATTCACCC. The chain employs TRBV7-9 and TRBJ1-6; D ambiguous. The read terminates 3 residues ahead of where the CDR3 ends, so the germline J gene completes it. This CDR3 is 15 amino acids long. Germline V gene sequence: CDR1 SEHNR, CDR2 FQNEAQ (reference sequence). V was clipped by 0 bases and J by 3 bases, with 6 bases between them.

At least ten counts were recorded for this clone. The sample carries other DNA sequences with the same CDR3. Incomplete CDR3 DNA: TGTGCCAGTAGTTTTCGGGTGGCCGGGGAG. This gives the protein CASSFRVAGE. The whole CDR3 sequence is CASSFRVAGELFF. The chain joins TRBV19 to TRBJ2-2; D gene unclear. The read ends 3 residues before the CDR3 terminus; that terminus is restored from the germline J gene. V gave up 5 bases and J gave up 6 bases, with 10 bases separating them. CDR3 length: 13 residues. CDR1 is LNHDA and CDR2 is SQIVND in the germline V gene (reference sequence).

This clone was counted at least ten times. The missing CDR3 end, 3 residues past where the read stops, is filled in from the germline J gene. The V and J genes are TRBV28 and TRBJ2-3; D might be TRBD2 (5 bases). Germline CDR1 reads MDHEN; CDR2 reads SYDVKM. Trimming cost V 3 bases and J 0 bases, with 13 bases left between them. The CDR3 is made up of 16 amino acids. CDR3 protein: CASSFLATTSTDTQYF. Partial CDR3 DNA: TGTGCCAGCAGTTTTTTAGCGACCACTAGCACAGATACG.

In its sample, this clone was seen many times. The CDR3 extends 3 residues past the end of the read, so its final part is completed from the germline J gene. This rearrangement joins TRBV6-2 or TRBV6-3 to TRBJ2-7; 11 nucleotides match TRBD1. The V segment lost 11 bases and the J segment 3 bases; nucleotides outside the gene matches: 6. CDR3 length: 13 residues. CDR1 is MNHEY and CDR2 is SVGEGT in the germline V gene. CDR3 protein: CAGLGQGDYEQYF. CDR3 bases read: TGTGCCGGACTGGGACAGGGGGACTACGAG.

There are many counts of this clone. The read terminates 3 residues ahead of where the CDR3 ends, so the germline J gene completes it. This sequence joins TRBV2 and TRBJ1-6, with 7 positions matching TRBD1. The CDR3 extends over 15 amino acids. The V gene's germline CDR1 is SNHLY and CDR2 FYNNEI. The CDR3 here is CASSDPGQSLSPLHF. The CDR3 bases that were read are TGTGCCAGCAGCGATCCGGGACAGTCTCTAAGTCCC.

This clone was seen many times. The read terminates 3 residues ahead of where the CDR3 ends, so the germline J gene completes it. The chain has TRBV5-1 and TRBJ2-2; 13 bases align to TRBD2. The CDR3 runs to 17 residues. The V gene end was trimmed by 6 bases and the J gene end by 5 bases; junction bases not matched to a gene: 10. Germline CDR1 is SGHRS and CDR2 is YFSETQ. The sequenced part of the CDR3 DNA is TGCGCCAGCAAGCCGGGGACTAGCGGGGTCTCTACCGGGGAG. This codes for CASKPGTSGVSTGE. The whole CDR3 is CASKPGTSGVSTGELFF.

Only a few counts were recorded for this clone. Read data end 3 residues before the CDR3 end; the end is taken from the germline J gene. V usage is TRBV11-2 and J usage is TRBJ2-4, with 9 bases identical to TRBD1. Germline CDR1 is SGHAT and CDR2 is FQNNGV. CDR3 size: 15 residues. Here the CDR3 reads CASSPTGTGSRGQYF. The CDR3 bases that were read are TGTGCCAGCAGCCCGACCGGGACAGGGTCCCGCGGT. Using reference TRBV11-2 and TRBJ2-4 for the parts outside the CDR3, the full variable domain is EAGVAQSPRYKIIEKRQSVAFWCNPISGHATLYWYQQILGQGPKLLIQFQNNGVVDDSQLPKDRFSAERLKGVDSTLKIQPAKLEDSAVYLCASSPTGTGSRGQYFGAGTRLSVL.

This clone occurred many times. CDR3 bases read: TGTGCCTGGAGTGTCCAGTACAGGGGTGGC. It codes for CAWSVQYRGG. From start to end, the CDR3 is CAWSVQYRGGYTF. The chain uses TRBV30 and TRBJ1-2; 7 nucleotides align to TRBD1. With the read ending 3 residues before the CDR3 end, the germline J gene is used to fill in that end. J lost 7 bases, V lost 0 bases, and 5 bases had no gene match. This CDR3 has 13 amino acids. Germline lookup yields CDR1 GTSNPN and CDR2 SVGIG (reference sequence).

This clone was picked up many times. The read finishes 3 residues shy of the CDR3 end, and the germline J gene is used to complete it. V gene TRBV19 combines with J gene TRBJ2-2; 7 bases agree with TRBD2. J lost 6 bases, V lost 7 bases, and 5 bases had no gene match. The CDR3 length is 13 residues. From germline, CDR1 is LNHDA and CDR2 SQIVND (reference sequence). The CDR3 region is CASTMGLPGELFF. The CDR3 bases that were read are TGTGCCAGTACTATGGGACTACCCGGGGAG.

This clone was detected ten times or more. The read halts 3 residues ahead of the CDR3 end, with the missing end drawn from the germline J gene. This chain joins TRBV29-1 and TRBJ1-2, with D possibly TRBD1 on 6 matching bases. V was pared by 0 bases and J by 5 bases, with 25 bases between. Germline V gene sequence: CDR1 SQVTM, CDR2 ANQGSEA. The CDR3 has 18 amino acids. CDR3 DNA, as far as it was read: TGCAGCGTTGAAGATCTCCCCTCGTCACTCACAGGGAGGTATGGC. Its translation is CSVEDLPSSLTGRYG. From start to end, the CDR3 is CSVEDLPSSLTGRYGYTF.

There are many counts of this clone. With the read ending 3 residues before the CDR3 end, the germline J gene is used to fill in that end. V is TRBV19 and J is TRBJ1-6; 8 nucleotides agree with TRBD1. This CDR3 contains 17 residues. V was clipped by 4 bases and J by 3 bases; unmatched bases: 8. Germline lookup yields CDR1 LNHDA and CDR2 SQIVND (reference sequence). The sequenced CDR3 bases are TGTGCCAGTAGTACCTCGACAGGGGCCGACTATAATTCACCC. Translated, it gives CASSTSTGADYNSP. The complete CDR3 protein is CASSTSTGADYNSPLHF.

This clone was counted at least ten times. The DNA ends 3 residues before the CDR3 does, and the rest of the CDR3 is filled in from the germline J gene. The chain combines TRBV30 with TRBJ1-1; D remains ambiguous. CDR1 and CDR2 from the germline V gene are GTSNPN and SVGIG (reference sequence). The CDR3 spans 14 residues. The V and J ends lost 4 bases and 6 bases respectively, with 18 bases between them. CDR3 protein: CAWTSGQRRAEAFF. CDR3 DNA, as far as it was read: TGTGCCTGGACCTCCGGGCAGCGGCGGGCTGAA.

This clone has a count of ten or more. The sequenced CDR3 bases are TGTGCCAGGAAGCCCGTGCAGGGGGCGCGTTCGAACACTGAA. Encoded protein: CARKPVQGARSNTE. From start to end, the CDR3 is CARKPVQGARSNTEAFF. This chain uses TRBV19 with TRBJ1-1; TRBD1 matches 8 bases. The read stops 3 residues short of the end of the CDR3; the missing end is completed from the germline J gene. Germline V gives CDR1 LNHDA, CDR2 SQIVND (reference sequence). The CDR3 spans 17 residues. V shed 9 bases and J 1 base; nucleotides not matched to a gene: 16.

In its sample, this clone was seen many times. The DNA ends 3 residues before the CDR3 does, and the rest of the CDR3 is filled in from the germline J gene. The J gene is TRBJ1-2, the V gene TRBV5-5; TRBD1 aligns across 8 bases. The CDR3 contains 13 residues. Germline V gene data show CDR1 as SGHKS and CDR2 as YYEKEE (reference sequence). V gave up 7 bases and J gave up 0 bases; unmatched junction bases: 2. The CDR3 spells CASATGANYGYTF. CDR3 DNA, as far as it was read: TGTGCCAGCGCGACAGGGGCTAACTATGGC.

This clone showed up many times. CDR3 bases read: TGTGCCAGCAGTGACGGGGCTAGCGGGGGTGATGAG. Amino acids: CASSDGASGGDE. The whole CDR3 is CASSDGASGGDEQFF. The chain employs TRBV6-4 and TRBJ2-1, with 10 bases that match TRBD2. The CDR3 end falls 3 residues outside the read, so it is completed with the germline J gene. Trimming took 2 bases from V and 8 from J; bases not matched to a gene: 6. Germline CDR1 reads MRHNA; CDR2 reads SNTAGT. This CDR3 is built from 15 residues.

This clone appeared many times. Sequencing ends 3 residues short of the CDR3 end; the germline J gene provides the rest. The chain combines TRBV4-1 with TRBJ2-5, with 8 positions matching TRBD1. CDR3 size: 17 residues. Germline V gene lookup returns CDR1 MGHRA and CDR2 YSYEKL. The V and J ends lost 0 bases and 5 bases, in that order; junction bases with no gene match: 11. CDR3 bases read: TGCGCCAGCAGCCAAGATGGAATCGGACAGGGCTTTGAGACC. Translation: CASSQDGIGQGFET. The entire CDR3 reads CASSQDGIGQGFETQYF.

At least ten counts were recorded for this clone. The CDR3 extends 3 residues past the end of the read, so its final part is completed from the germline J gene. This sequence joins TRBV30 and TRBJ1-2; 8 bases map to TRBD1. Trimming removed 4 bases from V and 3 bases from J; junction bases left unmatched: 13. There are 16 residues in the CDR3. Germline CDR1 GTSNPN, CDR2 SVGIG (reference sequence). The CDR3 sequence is CAWKPGRGRSHYGYTF. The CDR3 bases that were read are TGTGCCTGGAAACCGGGCAGGGGGCGATCTCACTATGGC.

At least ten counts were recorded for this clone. CDR3 DNA, as far as it was read: TGTGCCAGTAGTAAAGACAGGGTGGCTAGCACCGGGGAG. It encodes CASSKDRVASTGE. The complete CDR3 sequence is CASSKDRVASTGELFF. The V gene is TRBV19, the J gene TRBJ2-2; 7 bases fit TRBD1. The DNA ends 3 residues before the CDR3 does, and the rest of the CDR3 is filled in from the germline J gene. This CDR3 is 16 amino acids long. Trimming took 4 bases from V and 4 from J; bases not matched to a gene: 9. Looked up from germline, CDR1 is LNHDA and CDR2 is SQIVND (reference sequence).

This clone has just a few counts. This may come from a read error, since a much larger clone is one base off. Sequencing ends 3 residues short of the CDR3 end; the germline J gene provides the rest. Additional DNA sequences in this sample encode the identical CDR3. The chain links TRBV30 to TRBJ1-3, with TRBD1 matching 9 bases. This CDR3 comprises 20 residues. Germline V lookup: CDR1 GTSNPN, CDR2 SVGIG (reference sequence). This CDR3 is CAWSVATGGLFRRSGNTIYF. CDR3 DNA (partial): TGTGCCTGGAGTGTGGCGACAGGGGGATTATTTCGTCGCTCCGGAAACACA.

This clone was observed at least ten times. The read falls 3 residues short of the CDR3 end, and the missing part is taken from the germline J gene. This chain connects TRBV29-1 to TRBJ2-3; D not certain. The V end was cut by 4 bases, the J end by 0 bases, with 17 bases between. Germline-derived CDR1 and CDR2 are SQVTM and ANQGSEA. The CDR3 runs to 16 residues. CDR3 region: CSVGSRLKLSTDTQYF. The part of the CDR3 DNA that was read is TGCAGCGTTGGGTCCCGACTGAAACTTAGCACAGATACG.